This T cell receptor beta chain was identified during a study of a mutant IDH1 vaccine in newly diagnosed glioma. Study summary: Patients were given eight vaccinations, scheduled in weeks 1, 3, 5, 7, 11, 15, 19 and 23. The first vaccination came 4-6 weeks after radiotherapy alone, or with temozolomide cycles. Study observations and caveats: The occurrence of vaccine-induced immune responses was seen in around 94% of patients.

Time point indicated: week 5, during vaccination. Doses of 300 ug of mutant IDH1 20-mer peptide were given with topical imiquimod. The donor cohort comprised cases of new WHO grade 3 or 4 IDH1-mutant, ATRX-lost astrocytoma. The data were produced by immunoSEQ multiplex PCR, yet TCRdb's version contains in-frame clones alone and is incomplete. Seen here are more than 25,000 clones, about 90% observed once, and the top ten hold around a fifth. Turning to this clone: Its target is unknown.

V trimming: 1 base; J trimming: 4 bases; junction bases outside the gene matches: 8. Germline values: CDR1 GTSNPN, CDR2 SVGIG (reference sequence). This CDR3 spans 16 amino acids. The clonotype was recovered from a man aged 18 to 30 with glioma. The chain employs TRBV30 and TRBJ1-2; TRBD1 agrees at 11 bases. Sequenced here: PBMCs, sampled from a glioma patient whose treatment included an IDH1 peptide vaccine. The CDR3 nucleotides read TGTGCCTGGAGTGGTCGGGACAGGGGGACTATCTATGGCTACACCTTC. Protein sequence: CAWSGRDRGTIYGYTF. Combining the CDR3 with reference TRBV30 and TRBJ1-2 gives the whole variable domain SQTIHQWPATLVQPVGSPLSLECTVEGTSNPNLYWYRQAAGRGLQLLFYSVGIGQISSEVPQNLSASRPQDRQFILSSKKLLLSDSGFYLCAWSGRDRGTIYGYTFGSGTRLTVV.